The 20 T cell receptor beta chains given below trace back to one sample, sequenced in a study of blood T cell repertoires in COVID-19. Clones were read by immunoSEQ multiplex PCR, and TCRdb kept only the in-frame ones, dropping some. This sample has roughly 68,000 clones, with 82% found just once. The sequencing sample was made of peripheral blood. The source is a man of 80 years or more with active COVID-19.

J is TRBJ2-7 and V is TRBV5-1; no reliable D call. Germline assignment: CDR1 SGHRS and CDR2 YFSETQ. V lost 4 bases to trimming and J lost 3 bases, with 11 bases between them. The CDR3 has 13 amino acids. The CDR3 DNA sequence: TGCGCCAGCAGCGAGGAGCTGCACTACGAGCAGTACTTC. Residues: CASSEELHYEQYF.

The CDR3 sequence is CSVEGGTGVEGQETQYF. The CDR3 nucleotides are TGCAGCGTTGAGGGTGGGACAGGGGTCGAGGGACAAGAGACCCAGTACTTC. The V call is TRBV29-1, the J call TRBJ2-5, with 10 bases matching TRBD1. The germline CDR1 and CDR2 sequences are SQVTM and ANQGSEA. The CDR3 is 17 residues long. Unmatched junction bases numbered 12, after V lost 3 bases and J lost 2 bases.

The rearrangement joins TRBV30 to TRBJ2-4; D is perhaps TRBD1 (6 bases). Germline CDR1 GTSNPN, CDR2 SVGIG (reference sequence). V lost 5 bases to trimming and J lost 0 bases, with 14 bases between them. CDR3 length equals 15 residues. DNA of the CDR3: TGTGCCTGGCGTCCAGGGGTGGTAGCCAAAAACATTCAGTACTTC. Translated: CAWRPGVVAKNIQYF.

The V gene is TRBV19, the J gene TRBJ2-1; TRBD2 agrees at 9 bases. The germline CDR1 and CDR2 sequences are LNHDA and SQIVND (reference sequence). V dropped 6 bases and J dropped 4; count of bases not matched to a gene: 10. The CDR3 runs to 16 residues. CDR3 region: CASRGGGRAGYNEQFF. The CDR3 nucleotides read TGTGCCAGTAGAGGGGGCGGGAGGGCTGGATACAATGAGCAGTTCTTC.

The chain joins TRBV4-3 to TRBJ1-1, with D unclear. This CDR3 is built from 15 residues. Deletions cut 0 bases from V and 2 bases from J, with 10 bases between. The germline V gene has CDR1 LGHNA and CDR2 YSLEER. The CDR3 DNA reads as TGCGCCAGCAGCCAAGACTCGACACCAAACACTGAAGCTTTCTTT. It specifies CASSQDSTPNTEAFF.

This chain links TRBV19 with TRBJ2-1; TRBD2 is a possible D gene (7 bases). CDR1 is LNHDA and CDR2 is SQIVND in the germline V gene (reference sequence). V lost 2 bases and J 0 bases, leaving 11 bases between the germline ends. CDR3 length: 16 residues. The CDR3 loop reads CASSISGTSSYNEQFF. Here the CDR3 DNA reads TGTGCCAGTAGTATAAGCGGGACAAGCTCCTACAATGAGCAGTTCTTC.

This clone was seen a handful of times. The rearrangement joins TRBV4-1 to TRBJ2-7; 10 bases agree with TRBD2. The CDR3 runs to 16 residues. Trimming took 0 bases from V and 2 from J; bases not matched to a gene: 4. CDR1 is MGHRA and CDR2 is YSYEKL in the germline V gene. This CDR3 reads CASSQESSGRAYEQYF. In DNA form, the CDR3 reads TGCGCCAGCAGCCAAGAATCCAGCGGGAGGGCCTACGAGCAGTACTTC.

The chain links TRBV7-3 to TRBJ2-6; D is perhaps TRBD1 (6 bases). Germline V gene sequence: CDR1 SGHTA, CDR2 FQGTGA. The CDR3 has 14 residues. V was shortened by 5 bases and J by 4 bases, with 9 bases between the two germline ends. CDR3 loop: CASSPGVGANVLTF. The CDR3 nucleotides read TGTGCCAGCAGCCCAGGGGTCGGGGCCAACGTCCTGACTTTC.

This clone was picked up a small number of times. V and J are TRBV28 and TRBJ1-1; 7 bases are shared with TRBD1. The J segment lost 1 base and the V segment lost 6 bases, leaving 8 bases of the junction unmatched. This CDR3 has 15 residues. Germline lookup yields CDR1 MDHEN and CDR2 SYDVKM. The DNA for the CDR3 is TGTGCCAGCAGAACGACAGGGTTTGAGAACACTGAAGCTTTCTTT. Protein: CASRTTGFENTEAFF.

This chain uses TRBV5-8 with TRBJ2-1; 9 bases match TRBD2. The CDR3 extends over 15 amino acids. Trimming cost V 4 bases and J 6 bases; bases outside gene matches: 8. Germline lookup yields CDR1 SGHTS and CDR2 YDEGEE. CDR3 sequence reads: CASSPPGTSLNEQFF. CDR3 bases: TGTGCCAGCAGCCCCCCCGGGACTAGCCTCAATGAGCAGTTCTTC.

This clone was seen a single time. V gene TRBV10-3 combines with J gene TRBJ1-1, with D unresolved. The V gene lost 2 bases and the J gene lost 9 bases, with 25 bases spanning the gap. Germline V gives CDR1 ENHRY, CDR2 SYGVKD. The CDR3 is 17 amino acids. CDR3 protein: CAISESGRKGAPKKAFF. For the CDR3, the DNA is TGTGCCATCAGTGAGAGCGGTAGAAAGGGCGCACCAAAAAAAGCTTTCTTT.

V and J are TRBV2 and TRBJ1-6, with 7 bases lining up with TRBD1. Germline V lookup: CDR1 SNHLY, CDR2 FYNNEI. The CDR3 has 16 amino acids. Unmatched junction bases numbered 8, after V lost 4 bases and J lost 5 bases. The CDR3 nucleotides read TGTGCCAGCAGTGTCCGACAGGGCAGAAATAATTCACCCCTCCACTTT. Residues: CASSVRQGRNNSPLHF. The whole variable domain, filled in from reference TRBV2 and TRBJ1-6, reads EPEVTQTPSHQVTQMGQEVILRCVPISNHLYFYWYRQILGQKVEFLVSFYNNEISEKSEIFDDQFSVERPDGSNFTLKIRSTKLEDSAMYFCASSVRQGRNNSPLHFGNGTRLTVT.

The table lists this clone with a few counts. The chain links TRBV4-2 to TRBJ2-1, with D unclear. The CDR3 has 17 amino acids. The germline V gene has CDR1 LGHNA and CDR2 YNFKEQ. The ends were cut back, 0 bases at V and 0 bases at J, with 12 bases in the middle. In DNA form, the CDR3 reads TGTGCCAGCAGCCAAGAAAATGCAAGGAGCTCCTACAATGAGCAGTTCTTC. Its protein product is CASSQENARSSYNEQFF.

This sequence joins TRBV27 and TRBJ1-5; possibly TRBD1 for D (5 bases). The CDR3 contains 15 residues. Germline CDR1 and CDR2: MNHEY and SMNVEV (reference sequence). V was cut by 6 bases and J by 3 bases, with 15 bases left in between. The CDR3 region is CASRQDQFPNQPQHF. The CDR3 bases are TGTGCCAGCAGACAGGACCAGTTCCCCAATCAGCCCCAGCATTTT.

This chain connects TRBV5-1 to TRBJ2-1; possibly TRBD2 for D (5 bases). The CDR3 covers 15 residues. Looked up from germline, CDR1 is SGHRS and CDR2 is YFSETQ. V lost 4 bases to trimming and J lost 9 bases, with 20 bases between them. In DNA form, the CDR3 reads TGCGCCAGCAGCACACGGGTCTCCGAGGGCAGTGAGCAGTTCTTC. Translated, it gives CASSTRVSEGSEQFF.

This clone was found a few times. The chain has TRBV6-2 or TRBV6-3 and TRBJ1-2, with D uncertain. Per germline, CDR1 MNHEY and CDR2 SVGEGT. This CDR3 is built from 17 residues. Trimming stripped 0 bases from V and 4 bases from J, with 18 bases between. This chain's CDR3 is CASSYSTNPWRSYGYTF. The CDR3 DNA reads TGTGCCAGCAGTTACTCGACTAATCCATGGCGTTCCTATGGCTACACCTTC.

V is TRBV7-2 and J is TRBJ1-4; TRBD1 is a possible D gene (5 bases). The CDR3 length is 15 residues. Germline values: CDR1 SGHTA, CDR2 FQGNSA. V lost 5 bases and J lost 7, with 17 bases in between. The CDR3: CASSAVGGASEKLFF. The CDR3 region has the DNA TGTGCCAGCAGCGCCGTTGGAGGGGCGAGTGAAAAACTGTTTTTT.

The V and J genes are TRBV7-9 and TRBJ2-3, with 12 bases that match TRBD2. The CDR3 runs 18 residues. The germline gives CDR1 SEHNR, CDR2 FQNEAQ (reference sequence). After removal of 5 bases from V and 0 bases from J, the junction contained 9 bases not matched to a gene. CDR3 DNA: TGTGCCAGCAGCCCCGTCCCACTAGCGGGAGGCAGCACAGATACGCAGTATTTT. Amino acids: CASSPVPLAGGSTDTQYF.

The chain carries TRBV11-3 and TRBJ1-1; D unclear. V was pared by 1 base and J by 8 bases, with 8 bases between. The V gene's germline CDR1 is SGHNT and CDR2 YENEEA. The CDR3 spans 12 residues. The CDR3 coding sequence is TGTGCCAGCAGCTTAGGCGGAAGGGAAGCTTTCTTT. Protein product: CASSLGGREAFF.

The chain has TRBV3-1 (or the pseudogene TRBV3-2) and TRBJ2-5; the D gene is possibly TRBD2 (5 bases). The CDR3 loop spans 17 amino acids. Trimming left V 4 bases short and J 4 bases short, with 22 bases between. Germline CDR1 LGHDT, CDR2 YNNKEL (reference sequence). CDR3 bases: TGTGCCAGCAGCCCCTCAAAACCGGGCATCGAGGGAGAGACCCAGTACTTC. Protein sequence: CASSPSKPGIEGETQYF.